This TCR beta chain was obtained from a study of blood T cell repertoires in COVID-19. Study information: COVID-19 samples collected from the United States, Italy and Spain covered acute and convalescent phases. The cDNA or gDNA used as material had been derived from T cells, B-cell-depleted T cells, or PBMCs.

The ends lost 5 bases at V and 8 bases at J; junction bases unmatched: 6. This CDR3 region has 15 residues. CDR1 and CDR2 (germline): LGHDT, YNNKEL (reference sequence). TCRdb's copy holds only in-frame clones and misses some; the assay was immunoSEQ multiplex PCR. The profile shows under 150,000 clones, 80% of them singletons. Input material: peripheral blood. The chain uses TRBV3-1 (or the pseudogene TRBV3-2) and TRBJ2-1; 13 nucleotides match TRBD2. The receptor's source is a man aged 55 to 69 with active or convalescent COVID-19. This CDR3 is CASSFGTSGTYEQFF. In DNA, the CDR3 is TGTGCCAGCAGCTTTGGGACTAGCGGGACCTATGAGCAGTTCTTC.